Listed below are T cell receptor beta chains from one sample, sequenced in a study of vaccination effects on CD4 cells after COVID-19. Produced via immunoSEQ multiplex PCR; TCRdb's table is partial and in-frame only. This sample has 35,000 to 40,000 clones, with approximately 78% found just once. For these TCRs, the target antigens are not known. Here the sequenced sample was CD4+ T cells from PBMCs cultured with HCoV-NL63 spike peptides, taken before COVID-19 vaccination. These receptors all come from a human donor who had a prior SARS-CoV-2 infection. Both conserved end residues are part of each CDR3. Fields, in order: V gene, J gene, CDR3 protein.

v_call: TRBV28
j_call: TRBJ2-7
cdr3_aa: CASSSPGTPPYEQYF

v_call: TRBV7-2
j_call: TRBJ2-7
cdr3_aa: CASSLGSTYEQYF

v_call: TRBV29-1
j_call: TRBJ1-1
cdr3_aa: CSGGRSRNTEAFF

v_call: TRBV29-1
j_call: TRBJ1-2
cdr3_aa: CSVDRGYTF

v_call: TRBV2
j_call: TRBJ1-1
cdr3_aa: CASSGWARGDTEAFF

v_call: TRBV7-8
j_call: TRBJ2-7
cdr3_aa: CASSRAPGEYEQYF

v_call: TRBV5-1
j_call: TRBJ2-2
cdr3_aa: CASSFGGATTGELFF

v_call: TRBV19
j_call: TRBJ1-5
cdr3_aa: CASSIWGVGQPQHF

v_call: TRBV2
j_call: TRBJ2-7
cdr3_aa: CASSQEPGSGYEQYF

v_call: TRBV19
j_call: TRBJ2-7
cdr3_aa: CASSIFGGTYEQYF

v_call: TRBV18
j_call: TRBJ2-1
cdr3_aa: CASSPQGGGVNEQFF

v_call: TRBV2
j_call: TRBJ1-5
cdr3_aa: CASSRDRINQPQHF

v_call: TRBV2
j_call: TRBJ2-1
cdr3_aa: CASRRTRSDEQFF

v_call: TRBV6-5
j_call: TRBJ2-2
cdr3_aa: CASSYDRNTGELFF

v_call: TRBV5-6
j_call: TRBJ2-5
cdr3_aa: CASSPVGTETQYF

v_call: TRBV2
j_call: TRBJ2-7
cdr3_aa: CASSTTGRRGEQYF

v_call: TRBV27
j_call: TRBJ2-7
cdr3_aa: CASSLQQGGNEQYF

v_call: TRBV5-1
j_call: TRBJ2-6
cdr3_aa: CASSKYGGPVSGANVLTF

v_call: TRBV30
j_call: TRBJ2-7
cdr3_aa: CAWSVRPSAGGLQQYF

v_call: TRBV12-3/TRBV12-4
j_call: TRBJ1-6
cdr3_aa: CASSLDVESPLHF

v_call: TRBV7-9
j_call: TRBJ2-1
cdr3_aa: CASSFMGPYNEQFF

v_call: TRBV4-2
j_call: TRBJ2-7
cdr3_aa: CASSQGRSAGLVYEQYF

v_call: TRBV7-9
j_call: TRBJ1-3
cdr3_aa: CASSLESAGNTIYF

v_call: TRBV7-8
j_call: TRBJ1-5
cdr3_aa: CASSPEYSNQPQHF

v_call: TRBV19
j_call: TRBJ1-1
cdr3_aa: CASSIKQGITEAFF

v_call: TRBV5-1
j_call: TRBJ2-3
cdr3_aa: CASSLPYQSTDTQYF

v_call: TRBV5-5
j_call: TRBJ2-1
cdr3_aa: CASSFGQLYNEQFF

v_call: TRBV30
j_call: TRBJ1-1
cdr3_aa: CAWKRGNTEAFF

v_call: TRBV29-1
j_call: TRBJ2-5
cdr3_aa: CSVVNSFFQETQYF

v_call: TRBV10-1
j_call: TRBJ2-7
cdr3_aa: CASSMNRGCGQGQKQYF

v_call: TRBV7-2
j_call: TRBJ2-2
cdr3_aa: CASSPRTSWRNTGELFF

v_call: TRBV6-1
j_call: TRBJ2-1
cdr3_aa: CASSEDLGLAGYNEQFF

v_call: TRBV2
j_call: TRBJ2-5
cdr3_aa: CASSGLPQETQYF

v_call: TRBV5-6
j_call: TRBJ2-7
cdr3_aa: CASSQGLEREQYF

v_call: TRBV28
j_call: TRBJ1-5
cdr3_aa: CASSPGTGHQPQHF

v_call: TRBV5-4
j_call: TRBJ2-7
cdr3_aa: CASSIGLGKEQYF

v_call: TRBV5-4
j_call: TRBJ1-2
cdr3_aa: CASSLGTGKGYGYTF

v_call: TRBV2
j_call: TRBJ1-2
cdr3_aa: CASSDNYGYTF

v_call: TRBV19
j_call: TRBJ2-4
cdr3_aa: CASSIAGSKNIQYF

v_call: TRBV5-1
j_call: TRBJ2-2
cdr3_aa: CASSPGPGHSNTGELFF

v_call: TRBV6-1
j_call: TRBJ1-5
cdr3_aa: CASSEALGKGNQPQHF

v_call: TRBV3-1/TRBV3-2
j_call: TRBJ1-1
cdr3_aa: CASSRQTGVEAFF

v_call: TRBV6-5
j_call: TRBJ2-7
cdr3_aa: CASSFPGLASNEQYF

v_call: TRBV18
j_call: TRBJ2-5
cdr3_aa: CASSPLGLLAGVTVQETQYF

v_call: TRBV7-9
j_call: TRBJ2-7
cdr3_aa: CASSLGRGSREQYF

v_call: TRBV28
j_call: TRBJ2-7
cdr3_aa: CASSGPADLGYF

v_call: TRBV19
j_call: TRBJ1-2
cdr3_aa: CASSERVSTGYTF

v_call: TRBV27
j_call: TRBJ1-2
cdr3_aa: CASRKDGRGDYGYTF

v_call: TRBV15
j_call: TRBJ1-6
cdr3_aa: CATSRDPNSPLHF

v_call: TRBV13
j_call: TRBJ1-4
cdr3_aa: CASSLEGGELFF

v_call: TRBV5-4
j_call: TRBJ2-3
cdr3_aa: CASSLDSSADTQYF